Described below is a single TCR beta chain sequence and its context. The V and J ends lost 0 bases and 4 bases, in that order; junction bases with no gene match: 7. The CDR3 has 16 residues. Germline V gene data show CDR1 as MGHRA and CDR2 as YSYEKL. Libraries were prepared by immunoSEQ multiplex PCR; TCRdb keeps only in-frame clonotypes and omits some of them. Of roughly 2,000,000 clones in the sample, about 95% were seen once. Positive CCR7 selection of CD45RO-negative cells yielded the naive CD8 cells, and terminally differentiated effector memory CD45RA+ cells were excluded. The data were obtained in a study of shared clonotypes between healthy human individuals.

V is TRBV4-1 and J is TRBJ2-7; 9 bases agree with TRBD2. The clonotype originates from a man between 18 and 29 years old in good health. The sample consisted of naive CD8+ T cells sorted from blood. CDR3 bases: TGCGCCAGCAGCCAAGATTCTAGCGGGGAAATATACGAGCAGTACTTC. It specifies CASSQDSSGEIYEQYF.